The 3 T cell receptor beta chains listed next were all sequenced from one sample in a study of control samples from healthy donors and cancer patients. Profiling relied on immunoSEQ multiplex PCR, and the TCRdb table lists in-frame clones only, not all of them. In the table there are roughly 98,000 clones, approximately 78% of which are singletons. Sequenced sample: blood. The receptor source for this set is a woman in her sixties or seventies in good health.

The chain carries TRBV14 and TRBJ2-7; D could derive from TRBD1 or TRBD2 (5 bases each). Trimming removed 6 bases from V and 6 bases from J, with 15 bases in between. Germline V CDR1 and CDR2: SGHDN, FVKESK. The CDR3 consists of 13 residues. CDR3 protein: CASSRLRDLEQYF. The CDR3 nucleotides read TGTGCCAGCAGTCGACTCAGGGACCTCGAGCAGTACTTC. Full variable domain (outside the CDR3, taken from reference TRBV14 and TRBJ2-7): EAGVTQFPSHSVIEKGQTVTLRCDPISGHDNLYWYRRVMGKEIKFLLHFVKESKQDESGMPNNRFLAERTGGTYSTLKVQPAELEDSGVYFCASSRLRDLEQYFGPGTRLTVT.

The rearrangement links TRBV5-8 to TRBJ2-5, with a tentative D call TRBD2 (5 bases). CDR3 size: 12 residues. Germline CDR1 reads SGHTS; CDR2 reads YDEGEE. V shed 9 bases and J shed 5 bases, with 14 bases lying between them. The CDR3 sequence: CATRRGFETQYF. The CDR3 DNA follows: TGTGCCACCCGACGGGGTTTTGAGACCCAGTACTTC.

This chain connects TRBV7-9 to TRBJ1-6; maybe TRBD1 (5 bases). This CDR3 spans 12 amino acids. Germline values: CDR1 SEHNR, CDR2 FQNEAQ (reference sequence). V dropped 6 bases and J dropped 10 bases, with 10 bases sitting between them. The DNA of the CDR3 is TGTGCCAGCAGGGGGGTGCCGTCACCCCTCCACTTT. Translated, it gives CASRGVPSPLHF.